This paragraph covers one T cell receptor (beta chain) sequence. The length of the CDR3 is 12 residues. Losses at the gene ends were 6 bases for V and 9 bases for J; bases not matched to a gene: 5. The germline gives CDR1 SNHLY, CDR2 FYNNEI. The authors ran a second PCR of 7 to 11 cycles using a sample-barcoded 5' primer and a J-beta primer mix. There were at least 3 million CDR3-containing paired-end reads obtained from each sample. In TCRdb, the 5' RACE reads were re-called with MiXCR into one record per CDR3 protein. Of 800,000 to 950,000 distinct CDR3 sequences in the sample, around 36% were seen once. This record belongs to a study of blood T cells in healthy people across ages.

The sequencing sample was made of blood. The chain uses TRBV2 and TRBJ1-3; 7 positions agree with TRBD1. This TCR came from a young man in good health. CDR3 protein: CASRAGGSTIYF. The CDR3 bases are TGTGCCAGCAGAGCAGGGGGGAGCACCATATATTTT.